This T cell receptor beta chain was sequenced for a study of cytomegalovirus exposure and HLA in healthy donors (TCRdb year 2017). About the investigation overall: According to an earlier analysis of 587 of the donors, about 179 million T cells yielded 90 million to 130 million unique TCR beta sequences and approximately 300 Gb of sequence data. About 280 gigabases of sequencing data and roughly 81 million unique TCR sequences made up an early release that covered approximately 650 HLA-typed donors. Of the 300 to 500 genotyped donors, approximately 80% were placed in the genetic ancestry cluster associated with self-reported Caucasian donors. The study aimed to test whether cataloging public T cell receptors could reveal signatures of past pathogen exposure. Using immunosequencing, the study profiled T cell repertoires from 500 to 800 subjects and related those repertoires to cytomegalovirus serostatus. Along with the roughly 710-subject first cohort, a separate validation cohort of over 90 different subjects was used. High-throughput TCR immunosequencing, statistical association of individual TCRs with disease status, and machine learning were combined to predict cytomegalovirus infection status. To study patterns of TCR occurrence, a later analysis re-analyzed previously published TCR beta repertoires from 650 to 750 donors and added high-resolution HLA genotyping. In the later analysis, no new phenotypic data were used to find candidate immune exposures; instead, reliance was placed on TCR beta sequences and their occurrence across donors. To decide whether each TCR beta V gene segment behaved as functional or pseudogenic, an earlier analysis of several hundred of the donors relied on high-throughput TCR beta sequencing. Donor age, sex, ethnicity and CMV serostatus were compiled alongside the repertoire data. In a later genetic analysis, genome-wide SNP genotypes for about three fifths of the 666 donors were used, and that subset was treated as a discovery cohort. Every discovery cohort repertoire had been produced on one sequencing platform. HLA typing included class I and class II loci at four-digit resolution. Typing coverage differed by locus: A, B, C, DRB1 and DQB1 were typed in about 620-630 donors, DQA1 in about 500, DPA1 in around 600, and DPB1 in approximately 450. Several DR-DQ haplotypes were treated as single units for association and clustering because of strong linkage in the cohort. Among 398 genotyped donors of the cohort, an average of approximately 240,000 unique TCR beta nucleotide sequences was sequenced per donor, of which about 18% were non-productive. The investigation overall reported the following: In a later analysis, HLA-associated TCR beta chains showed more clonal expansion and lower generation probabilities than non-associated chains that were equally common. Compared with the 666-donor mean, donors in an Asian-associated ancestry cluster had fewer N-insertions in productive TCRs, according to a later genetic analysis. The classifier was reported to diagnose cytomegalovirus status with high specificity and sensitivity in both the original and validation cohorts. When HLA alleles, especially DR and DQ, strongly co-occurred, TCR associations were difficult to assign to individual alleles. The study listed around 160 TCR beta chains as associated with cytomegalovirus. Because HLA typing was missing for some donors at each locus, association tests included only the typed subset. In vitro tests confirmed that three of the cytomegalovirus-associated TCR beta chains recognize cytomegalovirus antigens. In an earlier analysis of several hundred of the donors, most TCR beta V segments were observed in productive rearrangements about 87% or about 30% of the time, broadly matching IMGT annotations. Most CMV-associated TCR beta chains appeared to be HLA-restricted in a later analysis, and the HLA associations seemed to be driven largely by CMV exposure. The cohort was sequenced for TCR beta chains only, and without alpha or paired-chain data the features that could be detected were limited. According to a later analysis, TCR association rates differed among HLA loci, with DRB1 alleles showing the most associated TCRs and HLA-C alleles showing the fewest. The authors suggested that the approach could potentially be generalized to other disease states and immunological phenotypes. Immune exposure information for the cohort was limited to CMV serostatus. Roughly uniform sequencing depth across donors was assumed in presence/absence analyses, although this assumption may not hold. In a later genetic analysis, a missense DCLRE1C variant was associated with V-gene and J-gene trimming of TCR beta chains, and the association was replicated in an independent cohort. Some IMGT-functional V segments, including TRBV6-2 and TRBV6-3, could not be told apart with the 87-base-pair reads, so those segments were excluded. A further reported finding was that TCR beta sequences accurately predicted the HLA-A and HLA-B alleles for most subjects in the first cohort. According to a later analysis, parvovirus B19, influenza, CMV and Epstein-Barr virus appeared linked to several top co-occurrence clusters. About 17 rarely observed V segments, including chromosome 9 orphons, were excluded from the earlier analysis of 550 to 700 of the donors because counts were too low. Specific HLA alleles were associated with some 15,000 TCR beta sequences at a false discovery rate of 0.05 in a later analysis. Most TCR sequences were seen in very few donors, while some public TCRs were found in many individuals. Correlated functional status among segregating V segments might reflect linkage disequilibrium, but an unknown experimental factor could not be ruled out. A cluster of highly shared sequence variants was judged likely to represent a technical artifact of the sequencing pipeline.

Reading the germline V gene gives CDR1 SGHNT and CDR2 YENEEA. Germline trimming amounts to 5 bases on V and 4 bases on J, with 4 as the count of junction bases outside the gene matches. The CDR3, cysteine through phenylalanine, is 13 amino acids long. Only CDR3 DNA is held: 39 bases, read in frame from base 1. To prepare the library, the immunoSEQ multiplex PCR assay was applied. For the multiplex PCR, a mixture combining 60 forward primers for TCR Vbeta segments and 13 reverse primers for TCR Jbeta segments was used. Amplification of the CDR3 region of rearranged TCR beta genes was performed with a multiplex PCR assay on genomic DNA. The amplified TCR beta libraries were sequenced on the Illumina HiSeq System as 87-base-pair reads. The authors' analysis ran thus. A later analysis tallied 75 million to 95 million unique TCR beta chains across the roughly 610 repertoires, and about 12 million of those chains were shared by two or more donors. A nearest-neighbor algorithm error-corrected the raw reads and collapsed the reads into unique sequences, merging closely related sequences to remove PCR and sequencing errors. To assign V, D and J gene segments, CDR3 sequences were aligned to IMGT reference sequences. For a sequence to be retained, a match of at least six nucleotides to both a V gene segment and a J gene segment was required. Rearrangements were classified as productive when the CDR3 lacked stop codons and remained in frame with V and J, and all other rearrangements were classified as non-productive. CDR3 was defined according to IMGT convention as the region running from the second conserved V-encoded cysteine to the conserved J-encoded phenylalanine. Sequences without an unambiguous match to a single V gene segment were excluded from the earlier analysis of about 630 of the donors. In an earlier analysis of some 590 of the donors, a V segment was called functional when productive rearrangements were above 56.7%, and segregating when the standard deviation between donors exceeded 5%. A statistical classification framework was developed to diagnose cytomegalovirus status using the catalog of TCR beta chain sequences. V and J gene assignment, in a later analysis, came from comparing TCR nucleotide sequences with IMGT/GENE-DB human TR gene sequences. In a later analysis, CDR3 sequences and most-parsimonious VDJ recombination scenarios were assigned using the TCRdist pipeline. In a later analysis, every TCR beta chain was defined by the combination of its CDR3 amino acid sequence and its V-gene family, and reads without a unique V-gene family were dropped. As a way to deal with suspected cross-contamination and a sequencing artifact, a later analysis dropped approximately 590 nucleotide sequences that were highly shared and had low generation probability. A later analysis calculated a clonal expansion index for each public chain from normalized within-repertoire ranks of inferred template counts. Generation probabilities in a later analysis came from a VDJ recombination model fitted to out-of-frame rearrangements, and those results were checked against IGoR. Hypergeometric tests were used in a later analysis to score TCR-TCR, TCR-HLA and TCR-CMV co-occurrence, with a repertoire-size bias correction applied to the TCR pairs. False discovery rates were estimated in a later analysis by permuting HLA or CMV assignments 20 times. In a later analysis, co-occurring TCRs were grouped using DBSCAN, with TCRdist sequence similarity added in when clustering inside HLA-allele-positive subsets. Repertoires with fewer than 30,000 or more than 120,000 public chains, plus five repertoires with anomalous nucleotide sharing, were excluded from co-occurrence clustering. TCRdb took this table from immuneACCESS and kept in-frame rearrangements with V and J called. Such tables lack part of the clones; where checked against another copy, unresolved V genes explain under half of the gap, and the rest is unexplained. The V and J calls and the clone size are those of that table, but D and trimming were determined from the DNA. For this sample there are approximately 100,000 clones; under 85% appear just once. The leading ten clones occupy roughly 11% of the sample.

Worth noting for this clone: No cognate antigen has been identified for it. It has no much larger one-base neighbor in the sample; base qualities were not kept.

The cohort consisted of hundreds of healthy bone marrow donors. At the time of sampling, all cohort members were nominally healthy, though unrecorded immune exposures were likely present. The donor was CMV seropositive and was included in the group of 300 or so seropositive cohort members. A peripheral blood sample was provided by each donor, and peripheral blood mononuclear cells were used for TCR beta sequencing. The Qiagen DNeasy Blood Extraction Kit was used to extract genomic DNA from the blood cell samples. In this chain, TRBV11-3 is recombined with TRBJ1-1, and TRBD1 matches 7 of the central bases. The sequenced sample was PBMCs. The TCR comes from a middle-aged man in good health and CMV-seropositive. The CDR3 in this case is CASSRRGSTEAFF. Here is the DNA: TGTGCCAGCAGCCGCAGGGGGAGCACTGAAGCTTTCTTT.